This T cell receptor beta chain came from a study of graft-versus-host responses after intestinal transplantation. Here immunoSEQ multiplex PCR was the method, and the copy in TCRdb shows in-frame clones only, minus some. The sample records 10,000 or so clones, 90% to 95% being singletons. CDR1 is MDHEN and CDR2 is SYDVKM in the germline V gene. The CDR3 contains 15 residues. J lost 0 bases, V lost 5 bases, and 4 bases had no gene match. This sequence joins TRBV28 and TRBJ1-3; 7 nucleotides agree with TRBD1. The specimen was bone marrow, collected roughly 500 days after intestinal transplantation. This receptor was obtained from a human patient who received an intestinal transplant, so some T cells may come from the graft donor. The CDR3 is CASSKTGDSGNTIYF. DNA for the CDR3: TGTGCCAGCAGTAAAACAGGGGACTCTGGAAACACCATATATTTT. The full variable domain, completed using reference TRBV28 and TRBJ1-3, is DVKVTQSSRYLVKRTGEKVFLECVQDMDHENMFWYRQDPGLGLRLIYFSYDVKMKEKGDIPEGYSVSREKKERFSLILESASTNQTSMYLCASSKTGDSGNTIYFGEGSWLTVV.